Here is one T cell receptor beta chain with its context. The antigen is undetermined. This CDR3 is built from 16 residues. The germline gives CDR1 SGHAT, CDR2 FQNNGV. The V segment lost 2 bases and the J segment 5 bases; nucleotides outside the gene matches: 9. The record originates from a study of cytomegalovirus exposure and HLA in healthy donors. Study-level results: Earlier analysis looked at TCR beta V segments, and most were productive about 90% or about 30% of the time. In a later analysis, an Asian-associated ancestry cluster reportedly showed fewer N-insertions than the roughly 710-donor mean.

Amplification used 60 Vbeta primers and 13 Jbeta primers. TCRdb's table, derived via immunoSEQ multiplex PCR, lists solely in-frame clones and lacks some. This sample has about 160,000 clones, with over 70% found just once. This receptor was taken from a woman between 50 and 59 years old in good health and CMV-seropositive. Sequencing was carried out using PBMCs. This chain connects TRBV11-2 to TRBJ2-5, with 9 nucleotides matching TRBD2. The CDR3 region is CASSLLAGAPLETQYF. The CDR3 DNA reads as TGTGCCAGCAGCTTATTAGCGGGGGCCCCTCTGGAGACCCAGTACTTC.